Listed below are T cell receptor beta chains from one sample, sequenced in a study of blood T cell repertoires in COVID-19. Generated by immunoSEQ multiplex PCR, the TCRdb table keeps only in-frame clones and is missing some. Of 180,000 or so clones in the sample, approximately 85% were seen once. Material: peripheral blood. All receptors come from a woman aged 55-70 years with acute or convalescent COVID-19. Each CDR3 is given with its conserved first and last residue. The D gene is left open where the match is weak. Only part of the rows carry a size: once, few, many, or a class if the clone is expanded.

v_call	clone_size	d_call	j_call	cdr3_length	cdr3_nt	cdr3_aa
TRBV5-1	NA	NA	TRBJ1-2	14	TGCGCCAGCAGCTTGGGGGCCCCGGCCAATGGCTACACCTTC	CASSLGAPANGYTF
TRBV19	NA	TRBD1	TRBJ1-3	15	TGTGCCAGTAGTATTTCCGGGACAGCAGGAAACACCATATATTTT	CASSISGTAGNTIYF
TRBV28	NA	NA	TRBJ1-6	14	TGTGCCAGCACGACGAGACAGCTGAATTCACCCCTCCACTTT	CASTTRQLNSPLHF
TRBV19	NA	TRBD1	TRBJ1-2	11	TGTGCCACTAGACAGGGTGATGGCTACACCTTC	CATRQGDGYTF
TRBV19	once	TRBD1	TRBJ1-5	16	TGTGCCAGTAGTACATTCGACAGGGGGAACAATCAGCCCCAGCATTTT	CASSTFDRGNNQPQHF
TRBV9	NA	TRBD1	TRBJ2-1	14	TGTGCCAGCAGCGCCGGGACAGGCATCGGGGAGCAGTTCTTC	CASSAGTGIGEQFF
TRBV7-5	NA	NA	TRBJ1-1	15	TGTGCCAGAAGCTTAGGCTCGGGGGAGAACACTGAAGCTTTCTTT	CARSLGSGENTEAFF
TRBV4-1	NA	NA	TRBJ2-3	14	TGCGCCAGCAGCCGCACAGCTAGCACAGATACGCAGTATTTT	CASSRTASTDTQYF
TRBV2	NA	TRBD2	TRBJ2-3	15	TGTGCCAGCAGCCGAGCGGGGGTCGGGGAAGATACGCAGTATTTT	CASSRAGVGEDTQYF
TRBV19	NA	NA	TRBJ2-2	14	TGTGCCAGTAGCGTCGGACAGTCTACCGGGGAGCTGTTTTTT	CASSVGQSTGELFF
TRBV5-1	NA	NA	TRBJ1-1	16	TGCGCCAGCAGCTGGCCCCGACAGCAACCGAACACTGAAGCTTTCTTT	CASSWPRQQPNTEAFF
TRBV5-1	NA	NA	TRBJ1-4	15	TGCGCCAGCACGAGGGTGGGGTTAACTAATGAAAAACTGTTTTTT	CASTRVGLTNEKLFF
TRBV28	NA	NA	TRBJ1-2	19	TGTGCCAGCAGTTTTTTACCCCGGATTTTACCACAGGGTTTCTATGGCTACACCTTC	CASSFLPRILPQGFYGYTF
TRBV11-2	once	NA	TRBJ1-1	15	TGTGCCAGCAGCCCCCGGAGGAATTTGAACACTGAAGCTTTCTTT	CASSPRRNLNTEAFF
TRBV6-2/TRBV6-3	NA	NA	TRBJ2-5	14	TGTGCCAGCAGCATTACTAGGGGGTGGGAGACCCAGTACTTC	CASSITRGWETQYF
TRBV3-1/TRBV3-2	NA	TRBD2	TRBJ2-1	17	TGTGCCAGCAGCCCCTATGGACTAGCGGGAATATCGGGTGAGCAGTTCTTC	CASSPYGLAGISGEQFF
TRBV19	NA	TRBD1	TRBJ1-5	15	TGTGCCAGTAGTATGGGACAGGGGGCATATCAGCCCCAGCATTTT	CASSMGQGAYQPQHF